The clone carrying this TCR beta chain was counted a few times. TCRdb recomputed calls from the reads with MiXCR, one row per CDR3 protein. The table includes hundreds of thousands of distinct CDR3 sequences, about a third detected once. The sample is drawn from a study of T cell repertoires in cytomegalovirus infection. CDR3 length: 17 amino acids. V lost 5 bases and J lost 4, with 18 bases in between. The sequenced sample was PBMCs. This clonotype was obtained from a human donor in good health (CMV status not recorded). Some clones in this sample may be carry-over from other donors' samples. The chain recombines TRBV12-3 or TRBV12-4 with TRBJ2-6; D may be TRBD2 (6 bases). In DNA form, the CDR3 reads TGTGCCAGCAGTAAATGGGACGCGGGATTGGGGGCCAACGTCCTGACTTTC. It encodes CASSKWDAGLGANVLTF.